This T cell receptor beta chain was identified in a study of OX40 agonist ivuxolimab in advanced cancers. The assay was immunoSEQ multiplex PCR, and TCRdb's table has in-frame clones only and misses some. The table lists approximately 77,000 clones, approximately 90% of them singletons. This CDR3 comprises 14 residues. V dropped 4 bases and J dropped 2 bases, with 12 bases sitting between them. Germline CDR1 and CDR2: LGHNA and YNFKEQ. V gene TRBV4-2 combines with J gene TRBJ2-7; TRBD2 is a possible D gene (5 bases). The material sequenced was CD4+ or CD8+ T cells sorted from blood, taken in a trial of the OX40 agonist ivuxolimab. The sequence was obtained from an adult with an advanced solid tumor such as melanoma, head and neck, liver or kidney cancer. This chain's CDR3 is CASSPFGGTYEQYF. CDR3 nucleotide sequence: TGTGCCAGCAGCCCCTTCGGAGGTACCTACGAGCAGTACTTC.